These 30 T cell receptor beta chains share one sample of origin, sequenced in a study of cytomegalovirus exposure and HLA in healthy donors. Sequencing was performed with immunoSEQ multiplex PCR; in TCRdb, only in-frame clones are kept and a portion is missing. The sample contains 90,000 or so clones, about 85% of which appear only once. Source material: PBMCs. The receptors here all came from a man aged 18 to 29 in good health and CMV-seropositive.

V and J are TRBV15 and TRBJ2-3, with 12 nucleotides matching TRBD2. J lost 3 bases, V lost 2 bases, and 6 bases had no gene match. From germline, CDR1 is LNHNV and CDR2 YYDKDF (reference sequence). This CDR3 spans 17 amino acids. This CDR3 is CATSRTSGRIETDTQYF. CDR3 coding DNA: TGTGCCACCAGCAGAACTAGCGGGAGGATCGAGACAGATACGCAGTATTTT.

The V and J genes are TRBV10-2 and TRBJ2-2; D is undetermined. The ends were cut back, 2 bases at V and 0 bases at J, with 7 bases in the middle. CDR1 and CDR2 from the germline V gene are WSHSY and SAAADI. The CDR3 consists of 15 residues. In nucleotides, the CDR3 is TGCGCCAGCAGTGAGGCTCCGGCGAACACCGGGGAGCTGTTTTTT. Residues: CASSEAPANTGELFF.

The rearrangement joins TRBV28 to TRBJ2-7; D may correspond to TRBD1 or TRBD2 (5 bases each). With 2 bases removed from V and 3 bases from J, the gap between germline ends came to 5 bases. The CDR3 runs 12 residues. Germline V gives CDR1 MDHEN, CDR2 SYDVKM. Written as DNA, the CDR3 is TGTGCCAGCAGTTTAGGGGGCTACGAGCAGTACGTC. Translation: CASSLGGYEQYV.

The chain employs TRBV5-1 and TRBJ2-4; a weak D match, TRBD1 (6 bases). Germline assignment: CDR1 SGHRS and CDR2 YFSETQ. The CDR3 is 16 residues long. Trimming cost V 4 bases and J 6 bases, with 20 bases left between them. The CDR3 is CASSLALRDIRNIQYF. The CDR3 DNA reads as TGCGCCAGCAGCCTAGCCCTCCGGGACATTAGAAACATTCAGTACTTC.

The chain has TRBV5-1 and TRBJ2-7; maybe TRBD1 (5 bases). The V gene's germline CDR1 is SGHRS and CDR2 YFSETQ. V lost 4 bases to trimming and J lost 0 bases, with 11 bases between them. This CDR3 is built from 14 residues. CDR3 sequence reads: CASSRQPSSYEQYV. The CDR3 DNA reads TGCGCCAGCAGCCGACAGCCGAGCTCCTACGAGCAGTACGTC.

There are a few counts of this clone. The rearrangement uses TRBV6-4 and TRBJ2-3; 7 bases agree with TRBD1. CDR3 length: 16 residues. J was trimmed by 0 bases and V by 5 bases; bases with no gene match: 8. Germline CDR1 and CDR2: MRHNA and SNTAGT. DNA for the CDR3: TGTGCCAGCAGTTCCATCGTGGGACAGAGCACAGATACGCAGTATTTT. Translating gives CASSSIVGQSTDTQYF.

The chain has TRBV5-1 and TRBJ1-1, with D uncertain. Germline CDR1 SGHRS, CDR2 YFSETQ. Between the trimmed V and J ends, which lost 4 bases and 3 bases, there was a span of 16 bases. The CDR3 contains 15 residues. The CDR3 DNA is TGCGCCAGCAGCCAACGACCCTCAGGCGACACTGAAGCTTTCTTT. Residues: CASSQRPSGDTEAFF.

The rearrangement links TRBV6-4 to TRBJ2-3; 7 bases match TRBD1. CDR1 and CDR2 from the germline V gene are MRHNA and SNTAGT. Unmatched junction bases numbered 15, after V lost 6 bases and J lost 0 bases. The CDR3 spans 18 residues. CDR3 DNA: TGTGCCAGCAGCGAAACCGGGACCCAGGGGGTTAGCACAGATACGCAGTATTTT. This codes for CASSETGTQGVSTDTQYF.

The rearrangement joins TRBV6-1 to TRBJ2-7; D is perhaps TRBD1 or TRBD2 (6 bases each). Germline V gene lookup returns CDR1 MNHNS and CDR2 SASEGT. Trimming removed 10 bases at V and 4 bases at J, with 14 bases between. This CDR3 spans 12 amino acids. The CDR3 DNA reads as TGTGCCATCAGGAGGGGGACATACGAGCAGTACGTC. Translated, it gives CAIRRGTYEQYV.

CDR3 DNA sequence: TGTGCCAGCAGTGGCGGGACTAGCGGTTCCACAGATACGCAGTATTTT. The encoded protein is CASSGGTSGSTDTQYF. The genes are TRBV25-1 and TRBJ2-3; 11 bases align to TRBD2. The CDR3 sequence is 16 residues long. Trimming cost V 4 bases and J 2 bases; bases outside gene matches: 5. CDR1 is MGHDK and CDR2 is SYGVNS in the germline V gene.

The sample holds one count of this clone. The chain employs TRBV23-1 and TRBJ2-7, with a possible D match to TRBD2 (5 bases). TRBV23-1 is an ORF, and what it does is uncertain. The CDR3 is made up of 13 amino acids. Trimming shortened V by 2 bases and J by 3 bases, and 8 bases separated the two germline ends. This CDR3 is CASSQAEVYEQYF. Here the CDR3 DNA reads TGCGCCAGCAGTCAAGCGGAGGTCTACGAGCAGTACTTC.

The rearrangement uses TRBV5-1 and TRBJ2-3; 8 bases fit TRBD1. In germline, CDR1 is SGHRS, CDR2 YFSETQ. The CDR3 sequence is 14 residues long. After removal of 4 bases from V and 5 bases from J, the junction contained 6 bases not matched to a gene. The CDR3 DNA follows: TGCGCCAGCAGCGTGACAGGGGTTATAGATACGCAGTATTTT. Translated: CASSVTGVIDTQYF.

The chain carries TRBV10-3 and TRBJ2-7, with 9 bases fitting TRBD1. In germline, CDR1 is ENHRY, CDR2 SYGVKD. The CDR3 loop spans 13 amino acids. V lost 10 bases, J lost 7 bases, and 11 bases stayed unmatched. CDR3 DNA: TGTGCCACCCAGGGACAGGGTAGTGGAGAGCAGTACTTC. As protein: CATQGQGSGEQYF.

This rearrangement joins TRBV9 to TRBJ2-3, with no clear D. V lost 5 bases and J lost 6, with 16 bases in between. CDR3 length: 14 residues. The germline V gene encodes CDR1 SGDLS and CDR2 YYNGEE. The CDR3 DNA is TGTGCCAGCAGTCCAGACTGGTCCGCGGATACGCAGTATTTT. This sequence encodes CASSPDWSADTQYF.

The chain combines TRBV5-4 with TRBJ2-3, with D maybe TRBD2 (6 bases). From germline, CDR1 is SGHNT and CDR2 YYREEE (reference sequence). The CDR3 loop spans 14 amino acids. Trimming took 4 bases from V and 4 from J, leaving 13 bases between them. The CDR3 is CASSLRLDADTQYF. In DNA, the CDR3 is TGTGCCAGCAGCCTCCGACTAGACGCAGATACGCAGTATTTT.

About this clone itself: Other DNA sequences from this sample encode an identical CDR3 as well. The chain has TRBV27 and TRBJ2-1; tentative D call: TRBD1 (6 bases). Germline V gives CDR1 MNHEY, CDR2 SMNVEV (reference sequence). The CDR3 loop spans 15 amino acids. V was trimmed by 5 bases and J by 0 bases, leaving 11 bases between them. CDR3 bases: TGTGCCAGCAGTCTCAGGGGCAGCTCCTACAATGAGCAGTTCTTC. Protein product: CASSLRGSSYNEQFF.

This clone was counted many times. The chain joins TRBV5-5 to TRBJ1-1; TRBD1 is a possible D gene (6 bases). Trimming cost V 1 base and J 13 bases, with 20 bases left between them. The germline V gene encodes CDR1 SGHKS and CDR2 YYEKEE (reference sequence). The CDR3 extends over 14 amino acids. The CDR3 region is CASSLSGQGGGFFF. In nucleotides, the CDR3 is TGTGCCAGCAGCTTGAGCGGCCAGGGAGGGGGTTTTTTCTTT. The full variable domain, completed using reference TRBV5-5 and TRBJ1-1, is DAGVTQSPTHLIKTRGQQVTLRCSPISGHKSVSWYQQVLGQGPQFIFQYYEKEERGRGNFPDRFSARQFPNYSSELNVNALLLGDSALYLCASSLSGQGGGFFFGQGTRLTVV.

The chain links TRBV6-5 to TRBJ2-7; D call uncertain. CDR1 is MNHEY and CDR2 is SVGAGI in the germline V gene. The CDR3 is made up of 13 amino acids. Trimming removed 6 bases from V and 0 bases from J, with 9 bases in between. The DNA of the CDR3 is TGTGCCAGCAGAGCAGGAAGCTCCTACGAGCAGTACTTC. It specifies CASRAGSSYEQYF.

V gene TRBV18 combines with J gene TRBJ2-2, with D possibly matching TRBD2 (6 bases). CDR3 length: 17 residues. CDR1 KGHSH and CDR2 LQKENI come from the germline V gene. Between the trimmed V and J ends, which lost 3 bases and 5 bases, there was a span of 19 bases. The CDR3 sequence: CASSPVKGGPGTGELFF. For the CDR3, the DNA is TGTGCCAGCTCACCTGTTAAAGGAGGGCCGGGGACCGGGGAGCTGTTTTTT. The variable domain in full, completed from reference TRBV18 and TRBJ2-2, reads NAGVMQNPRHLVRRRGQEARLRCSPMKGHSHVYWYRQLPEEGLKFMVYLQKENIIDESGMPKERFSAEFPKEGPSILRIQQVVRGDSAAYFCASSPVKGGPGTGELFFGEGSRLTVL.

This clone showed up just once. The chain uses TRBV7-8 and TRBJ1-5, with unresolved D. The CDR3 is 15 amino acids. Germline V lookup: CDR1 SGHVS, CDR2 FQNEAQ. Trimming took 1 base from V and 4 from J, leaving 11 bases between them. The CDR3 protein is CASSLGTQANQPQHF. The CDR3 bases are TGTGCCAGCAGCTTAGGGACTCAGGCAAATCAGCCCCAGCATTTT.

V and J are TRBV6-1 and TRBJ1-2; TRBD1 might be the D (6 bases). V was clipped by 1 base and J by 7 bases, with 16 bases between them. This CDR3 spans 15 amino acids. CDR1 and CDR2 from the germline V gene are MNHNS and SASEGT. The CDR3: CASSEGSVVGGGYTF. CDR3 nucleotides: TGTGCCAGCAGTGAAGGTTCAGTGGTAGGGGGTGGCTACACCTTC.

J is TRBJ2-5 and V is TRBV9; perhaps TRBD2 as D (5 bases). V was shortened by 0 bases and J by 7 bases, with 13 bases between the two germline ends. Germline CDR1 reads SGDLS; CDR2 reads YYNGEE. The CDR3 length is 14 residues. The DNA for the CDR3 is TGTGCCAGCAGCGTAGTTCCCCAAGAGGGGACCCAGTACTTC. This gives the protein CASSVVPQEGTQYF.

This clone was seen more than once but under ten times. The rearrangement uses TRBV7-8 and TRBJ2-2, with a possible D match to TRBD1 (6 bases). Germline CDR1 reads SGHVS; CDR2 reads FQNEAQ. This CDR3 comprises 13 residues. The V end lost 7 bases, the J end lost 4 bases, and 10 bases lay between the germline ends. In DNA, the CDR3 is TGTGCCAGCACAGGGGCCATCACCGGGGAGCTGTTTTTT. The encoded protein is CASTGAITGELFF. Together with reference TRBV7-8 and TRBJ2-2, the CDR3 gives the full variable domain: GAGVSQSPRYKVAKRGQDVALRCDPISGHVSLFWYQQALGQGPEFLTYFQNEAQLDKSGLPSDRFFAERPEGSVSTLKIQRTQQEDSAVYLCASTGAITGELFFGEGSRLTVL.

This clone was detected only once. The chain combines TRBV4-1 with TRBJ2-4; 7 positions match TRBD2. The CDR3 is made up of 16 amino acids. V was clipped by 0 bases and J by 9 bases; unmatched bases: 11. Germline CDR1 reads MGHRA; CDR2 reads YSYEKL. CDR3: CASSQEKGAGVSIQYF. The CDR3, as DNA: TGCGCCAGCAGCCAAGAAAAAGGGGCGGGAGTAAGCATTCAGTACTTC.

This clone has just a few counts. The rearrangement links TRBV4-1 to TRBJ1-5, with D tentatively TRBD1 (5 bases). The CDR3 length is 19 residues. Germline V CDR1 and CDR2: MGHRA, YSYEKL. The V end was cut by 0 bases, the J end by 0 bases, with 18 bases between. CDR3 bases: TGCGCCAGCAGCCAAGATAACTGGGCAGGGTCAGATAGCAATCAGCCCCAGCATTTT. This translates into CASSQDNWAGSDSNQPQHF.

The CDR3 spells CASKGVNTEAFF. CDR3 bases: TGTGCCAGCAAGGGGGTTAACACTGAAGCTTTCTTT. The rearrangement links TRBV28 to TRBJ1-1, with a possible D match to TRBD1 (6 bases). This CDR3 is 12 amino acids long. V was trimmed by 7 bases and J by 2 bases, leaving 8 bases between them. CDR1 MDHEN and CDR2 SYDVKM come from the germline V gene.

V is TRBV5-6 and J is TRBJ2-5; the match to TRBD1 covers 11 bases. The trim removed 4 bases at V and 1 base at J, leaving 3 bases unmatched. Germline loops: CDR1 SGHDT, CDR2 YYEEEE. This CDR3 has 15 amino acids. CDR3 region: CASSPGTGGQETQYF. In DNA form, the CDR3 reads TGTGCCAGCAGCCCCGGGACAGGGGGCCAAGAGACCCAGTACTTC.

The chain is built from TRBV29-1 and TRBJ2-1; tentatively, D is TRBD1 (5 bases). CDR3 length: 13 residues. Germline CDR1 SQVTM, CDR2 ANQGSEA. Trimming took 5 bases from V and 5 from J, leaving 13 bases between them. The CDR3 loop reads CSVRRGINNEQFF. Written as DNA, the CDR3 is TGCAGCGTTCGTAGGGGAATTAACAATGAGCAGTTCTTC.

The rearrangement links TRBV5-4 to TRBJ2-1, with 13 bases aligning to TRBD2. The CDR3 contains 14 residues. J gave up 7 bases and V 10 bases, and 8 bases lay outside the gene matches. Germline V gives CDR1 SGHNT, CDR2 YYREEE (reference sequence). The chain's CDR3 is CASEGLAGTNEQFF. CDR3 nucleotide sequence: TGTGCCTCCGAGGGACTAGCGGGGACAAATGAGCAGTTCTTC.

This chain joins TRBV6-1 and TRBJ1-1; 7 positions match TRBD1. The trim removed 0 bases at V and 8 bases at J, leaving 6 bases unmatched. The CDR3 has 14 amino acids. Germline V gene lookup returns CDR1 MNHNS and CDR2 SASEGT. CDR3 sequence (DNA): TGTGCCAGCAGTGAAGCGCAGGGGGGCGACGAAGCTTTCTTT. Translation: CASSEAQGGDEAFF.